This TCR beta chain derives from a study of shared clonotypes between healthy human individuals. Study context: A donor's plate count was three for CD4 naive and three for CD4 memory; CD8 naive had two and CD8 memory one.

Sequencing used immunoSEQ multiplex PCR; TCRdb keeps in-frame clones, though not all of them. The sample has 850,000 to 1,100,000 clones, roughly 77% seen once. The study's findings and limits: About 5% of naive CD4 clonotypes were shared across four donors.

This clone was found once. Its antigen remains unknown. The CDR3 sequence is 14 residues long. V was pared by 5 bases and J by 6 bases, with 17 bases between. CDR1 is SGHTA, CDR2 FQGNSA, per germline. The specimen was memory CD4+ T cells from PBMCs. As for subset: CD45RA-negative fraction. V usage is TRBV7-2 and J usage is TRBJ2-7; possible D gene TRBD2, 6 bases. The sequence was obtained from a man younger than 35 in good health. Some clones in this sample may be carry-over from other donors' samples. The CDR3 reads CASSGDLFTGEQYF. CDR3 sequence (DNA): TGTGCCAGCAGCGGGGACTTATTTACCGGCGAGCAGTACTTC.